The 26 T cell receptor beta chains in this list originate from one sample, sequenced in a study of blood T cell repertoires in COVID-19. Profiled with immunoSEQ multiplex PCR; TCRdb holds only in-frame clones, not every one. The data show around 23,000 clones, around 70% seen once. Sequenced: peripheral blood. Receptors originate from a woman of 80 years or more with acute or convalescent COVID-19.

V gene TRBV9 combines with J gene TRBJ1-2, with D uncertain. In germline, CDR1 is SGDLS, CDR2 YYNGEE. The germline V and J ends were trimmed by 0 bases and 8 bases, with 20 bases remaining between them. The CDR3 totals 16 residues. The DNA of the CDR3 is TGTGCCAGCAGCGTAGGGATGCGCTTATCGCCTAGCGGCTACACCTTC. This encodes CASSVGMRLSPSGYTF.

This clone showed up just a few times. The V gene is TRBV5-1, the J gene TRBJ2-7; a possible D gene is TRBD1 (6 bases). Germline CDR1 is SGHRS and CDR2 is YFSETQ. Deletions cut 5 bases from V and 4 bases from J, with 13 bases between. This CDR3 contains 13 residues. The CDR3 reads CASSFQGNYEQYF. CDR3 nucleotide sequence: TGCGCCAGCAGTTTCCAGGGGAATTACGAGCAGTACTTC. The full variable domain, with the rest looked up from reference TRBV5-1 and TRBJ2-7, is KAGVTQTPRYLIKTRGQQVTLSCSPISGHRSVSWYQQTPGQGLQFLFEYFSETQRNKGNFPGRFSGRQFSNSRSEMNVSTLELGDSALYLCASSFQGNYEQYFGPGTRLTVT.

The CDR3 region is CASSQLIKGTGGSEAFF. The CDR3 coding sequence is TGTGCCAGCAGCCAGCTCATAAAGGGGACAGGGGGCAGTGAAGCTTTCTTT. The chain combines TRBV4-2 with TRBJ1-1, with 12 bases aligning to TRBD1. The ends lost 3 bases at V and 7 bases at J; junction bases unmatched: 12. This CDR3 has 17 amino acids. The germline V gene encodes CDR1 LGHNA and CDR2 YNFKEQ.

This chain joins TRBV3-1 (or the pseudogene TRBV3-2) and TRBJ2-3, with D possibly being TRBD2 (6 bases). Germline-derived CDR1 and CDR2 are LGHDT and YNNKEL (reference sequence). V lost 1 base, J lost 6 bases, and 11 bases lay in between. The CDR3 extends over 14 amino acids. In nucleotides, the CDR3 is TGTGCCAGCAGCCAAGGACTAGGGGTGGATACGCAGTATTTT. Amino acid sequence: CASSQGLGVDTQYF.

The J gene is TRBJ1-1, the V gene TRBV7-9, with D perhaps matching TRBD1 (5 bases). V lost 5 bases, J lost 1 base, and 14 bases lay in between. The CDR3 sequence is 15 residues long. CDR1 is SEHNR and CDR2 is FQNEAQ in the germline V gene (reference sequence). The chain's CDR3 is CASSQGSWGNTEAFF. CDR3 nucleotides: TGTGCCAGCAGCCAGGGTTCCTGGGGGAACACTGAAGCTTTCTTT.

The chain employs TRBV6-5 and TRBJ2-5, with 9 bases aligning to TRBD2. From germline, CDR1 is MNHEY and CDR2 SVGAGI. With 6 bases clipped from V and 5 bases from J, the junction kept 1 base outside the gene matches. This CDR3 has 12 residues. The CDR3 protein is CASRTSGETQYF. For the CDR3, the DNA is TGTGCCAGCAGAACTAGCGGGGAGACCCAGTACTTC.

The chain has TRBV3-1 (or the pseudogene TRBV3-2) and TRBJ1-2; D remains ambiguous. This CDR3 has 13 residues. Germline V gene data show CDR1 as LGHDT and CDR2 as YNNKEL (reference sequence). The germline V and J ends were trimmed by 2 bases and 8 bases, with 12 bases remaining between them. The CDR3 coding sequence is TGTGCCAGCAGCCAACGCCGGGGAAGCGGCTACACCTTC. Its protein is CASSQRRGSGYTF.

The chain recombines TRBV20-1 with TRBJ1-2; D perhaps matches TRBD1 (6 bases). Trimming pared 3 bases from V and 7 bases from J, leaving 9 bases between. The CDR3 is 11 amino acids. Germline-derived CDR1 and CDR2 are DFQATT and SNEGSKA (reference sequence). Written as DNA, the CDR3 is TGCAGTGCTAGCATGGGGGCTGGCTACACCTTC. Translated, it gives CSASMGAGYTF.

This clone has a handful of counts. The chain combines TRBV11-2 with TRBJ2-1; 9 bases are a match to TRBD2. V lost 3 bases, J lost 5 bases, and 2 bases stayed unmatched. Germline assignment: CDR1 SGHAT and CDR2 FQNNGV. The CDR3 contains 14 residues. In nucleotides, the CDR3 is TGTGCCAGCAGCTTCGGCGGGAGGGACAATGAGCAGTTCTTC. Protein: CASSFGGRDNEQFF.

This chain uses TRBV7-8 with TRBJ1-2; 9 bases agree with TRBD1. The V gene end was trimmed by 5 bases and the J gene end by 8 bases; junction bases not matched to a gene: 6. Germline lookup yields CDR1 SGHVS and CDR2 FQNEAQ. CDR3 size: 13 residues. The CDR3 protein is CASSQQGAYGYTF. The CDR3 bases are TGTGCCAGCAGCCAACAGGGGGCGTACGGCTACACCTTC.

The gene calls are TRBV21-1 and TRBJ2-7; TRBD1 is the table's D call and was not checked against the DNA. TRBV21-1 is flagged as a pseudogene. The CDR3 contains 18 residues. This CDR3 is CASSKAVSSQGDPYEQYF. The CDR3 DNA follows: TGTGCCAGCAGCAAAGCGGTGTCATCCCAGGGGGACCCCTACGAGCAGTACTTC.

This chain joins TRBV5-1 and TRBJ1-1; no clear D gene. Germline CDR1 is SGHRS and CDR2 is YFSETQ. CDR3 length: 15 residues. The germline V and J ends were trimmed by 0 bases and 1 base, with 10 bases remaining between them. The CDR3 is CASSLGSGTNTEAFF. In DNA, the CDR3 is TGCGCCAGCAGCTTGGGGTCAGGTACGAACACTGAAGCTTTCTTT.

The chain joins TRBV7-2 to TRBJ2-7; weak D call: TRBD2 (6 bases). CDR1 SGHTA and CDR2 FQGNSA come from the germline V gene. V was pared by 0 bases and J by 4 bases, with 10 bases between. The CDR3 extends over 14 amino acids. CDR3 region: CASSLAGGSYEQYF. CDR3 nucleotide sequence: TGTGCCAGCAGCTTAGCGGGAGGATCATACGAGCAGTACTTC. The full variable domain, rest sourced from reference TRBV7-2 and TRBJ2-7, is GAGVSQSPSNKVTEKGKDVELRCDPISGHTALYWYRQSLGQGLEFLIYFQGNSAPDKSGLPSDRFSAERTGGSVSTLTIQRTQQEDSAVYLCASSLAGGSYEQYFGPGTRLTVT.

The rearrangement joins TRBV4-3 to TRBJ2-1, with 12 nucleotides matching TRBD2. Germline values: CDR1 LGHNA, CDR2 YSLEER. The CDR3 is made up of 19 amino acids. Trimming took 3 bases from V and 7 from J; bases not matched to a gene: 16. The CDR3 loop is CASSQRGLTSGRVGNEQFF. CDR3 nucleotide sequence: TGCGCCAGCAGCCAGAGGGGACTGACTAGCGGGAGAGTAGGAAATGAGCAGTTCTTC.

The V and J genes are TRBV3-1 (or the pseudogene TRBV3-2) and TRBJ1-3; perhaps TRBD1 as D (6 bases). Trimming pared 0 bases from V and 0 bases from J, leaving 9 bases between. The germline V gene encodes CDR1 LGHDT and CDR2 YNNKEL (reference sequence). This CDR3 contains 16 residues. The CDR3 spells CASSQETGTSGNTIYF. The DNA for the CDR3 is TGTGCCAGCAGCCAAGAGACAGGCACCTCTGGAAACACCATATATTTT.

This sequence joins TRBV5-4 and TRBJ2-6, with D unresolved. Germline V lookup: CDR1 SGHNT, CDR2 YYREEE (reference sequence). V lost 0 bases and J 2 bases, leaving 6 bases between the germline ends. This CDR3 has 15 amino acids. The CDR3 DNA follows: TGTGCCAGCAGCTTGGGGCAAGCTGGGGCCAACGTCCTGACTTTC. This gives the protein CASSLGQAGANVLTF.

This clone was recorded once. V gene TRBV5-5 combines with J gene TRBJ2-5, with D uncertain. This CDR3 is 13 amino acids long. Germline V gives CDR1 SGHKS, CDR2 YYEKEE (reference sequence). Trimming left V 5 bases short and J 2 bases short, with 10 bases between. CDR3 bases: TGTGCCAGCAGTTCCCGAGCACAAGAGACCCAGTACTTC. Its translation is CASSSRAQETQYF. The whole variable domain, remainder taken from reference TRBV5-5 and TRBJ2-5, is DAGVTQSPTHLIKTRGQQVTLRCSPISGHKSVSWYQQVLGQGPQFIFQYYEKEERGRGNFPDRFSARQFPNYSSELNVNALLLGDSALYLCASSSRAQETQYFGPGTRLLVL.

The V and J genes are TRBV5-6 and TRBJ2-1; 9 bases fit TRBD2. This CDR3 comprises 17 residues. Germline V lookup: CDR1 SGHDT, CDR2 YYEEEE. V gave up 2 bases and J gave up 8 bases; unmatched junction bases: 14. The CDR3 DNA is TGTGCCAGCAGCTTACCCGGGACTAGCTCCCCGTCGGATGAGCAGTTCTTC. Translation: CASSLPGTSSPSDEQFF.

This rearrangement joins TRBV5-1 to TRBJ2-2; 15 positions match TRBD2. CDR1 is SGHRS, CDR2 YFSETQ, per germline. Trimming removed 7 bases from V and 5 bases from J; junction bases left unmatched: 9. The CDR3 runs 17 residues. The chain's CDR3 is CASQRGLAGGGTGELFF. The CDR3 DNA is TGCGCCAGCCAACGGGGACTAGCGGGAGGAGGGACCGGGGAGCTGTTTTTT.

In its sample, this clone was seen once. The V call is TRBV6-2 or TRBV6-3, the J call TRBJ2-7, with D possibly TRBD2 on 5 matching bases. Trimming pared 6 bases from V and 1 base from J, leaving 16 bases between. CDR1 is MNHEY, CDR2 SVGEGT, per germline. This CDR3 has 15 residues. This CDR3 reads CASSELAMGSYEQYF. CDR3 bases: TGTGCCAGCAGCGAGCTAGCCATGGGTTCCTACGAGCAGTACTTC.

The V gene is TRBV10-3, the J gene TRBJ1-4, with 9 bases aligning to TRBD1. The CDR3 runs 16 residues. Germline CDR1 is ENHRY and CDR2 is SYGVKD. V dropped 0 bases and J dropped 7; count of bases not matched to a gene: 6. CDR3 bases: TGTGCCATCAGTGAGTCCCGGACAGGGGTCACTGAAAAACTGTTTTTT. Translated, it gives CAISESRTGVTEKLFF.

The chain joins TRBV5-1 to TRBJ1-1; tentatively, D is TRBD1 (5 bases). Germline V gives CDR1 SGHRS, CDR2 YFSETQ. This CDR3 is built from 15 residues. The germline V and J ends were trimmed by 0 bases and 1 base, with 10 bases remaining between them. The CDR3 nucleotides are TGCGCCAGCAGCTTGGATGTAGGGGAGAACACTGAAGCTTTCTTT. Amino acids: CASSLDVGENTEAFF.

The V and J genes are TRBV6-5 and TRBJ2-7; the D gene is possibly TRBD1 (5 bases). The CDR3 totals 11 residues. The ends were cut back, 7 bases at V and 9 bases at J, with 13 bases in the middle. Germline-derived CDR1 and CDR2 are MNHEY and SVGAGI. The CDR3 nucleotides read TGTGCCAGCAAAATCAGGGCGTCGCAGTACTTC. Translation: CASKIRASQYF.

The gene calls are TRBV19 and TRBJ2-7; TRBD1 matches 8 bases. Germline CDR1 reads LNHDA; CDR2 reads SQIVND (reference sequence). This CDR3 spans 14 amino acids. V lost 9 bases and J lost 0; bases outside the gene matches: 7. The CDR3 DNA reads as TGTGCCAGCAACCGGGACAGGTTCTCCTACGAGCAGTACTTC. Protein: CASNRDRFSYEQYF.

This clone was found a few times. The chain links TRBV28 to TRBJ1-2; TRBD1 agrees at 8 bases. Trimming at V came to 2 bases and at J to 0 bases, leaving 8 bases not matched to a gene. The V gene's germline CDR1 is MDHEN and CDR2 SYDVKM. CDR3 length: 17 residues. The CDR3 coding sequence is TGTGCCAGCAGTTTAAGGCAGGGGGCTTTAGCTAACTATGGCTACACCTTC. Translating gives CASSLRQGALANYGYTF.

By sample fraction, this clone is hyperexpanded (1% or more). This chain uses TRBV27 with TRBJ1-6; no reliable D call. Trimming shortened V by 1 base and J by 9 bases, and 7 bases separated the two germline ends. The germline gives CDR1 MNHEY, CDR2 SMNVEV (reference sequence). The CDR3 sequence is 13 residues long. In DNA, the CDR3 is TGTGCCAGCAGTTTATACCTCAGTTCACCCCTCCACTTT. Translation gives CASSLYLSSPLHF.